The 8 T cell receptor beta chains reported below all come from one sample, sequenced in a study of T cell repertoires in cytomegalovirus infection. TCRdb passed the reads through MiXCR, listing each CDR3 protein once. The top ten hold roughly an eighth of the sample, which has 400,000 or so distinct CDR3 sequences, 30% to 40% seen once. The sequenced material came from PBMCs. The source is a human donor in good health (CMV status not recorded). Some clones in this sample may be carry-over from other donors' samples.

The chain recombines TRBV3-1 with TRBJ1-5; 8 positions agree with TRBD1. Per germline, CDR1 LGHDT and CDR2 YNNKEL (reference sequence). J lost 6 bases, V lost 2 bases, and 6 bases had no gene match. The CDR3 consists of 15 residues. CDR3 nucleotide sequence: TGTGCCAGCAGCCAATCATTGACAGGGGTTCAGCCCCAGCATTTT. It yields the protein CASSQSLTGVQPQHF.

This clonotype occurred a few times. The gene calls are TRBV7-2 and TRBJ2-5, with TRBD2 matching over 11 bases. V trimming: 5 bases; J trimming: 5 bases; junction bases outside the gene matches: 4. The germline gives CDR1 SGHTA, CDR2 FQGNSA. This CDR3 contains 14 residues. The CDR3 reads CASSPGLAVETQYF. Here the CDR3 DNA reads TGTGCCAGCAGCCCGGGACTAGCGGTTGAGACCCAGTACTTC. Based on the CDR3 plus reference TRBV7-2 and TRBJ2-5, the full variable domain is GAGVSQSPSNKVTEKGKDVELRCDPISGHTALYWYRQSLGQGLEFLIYFQGNSAPDKSGLPSDRFSAERTGGSVSTLTIQRTQQEDSAVYLCASSPGLAVETQYFGPGTRLLVL.

This sequence joins TRBV9 and TRBJ1-1; TRBD1 matches at 9 bases. There are 15 residues in the CDR3. In germline, CDR1 is SGDLS, CDR2 YYNGEE. The junction had 1 base not matched to a gene; V was cut back by 0 bases and J by 1 base. The DNA for the CDR3 is TGTGCCAGCAGCGTAGAGACAGGGGGGAACACTGAAGCTTTCTTT. As protein: CASSVETGGNTEAFF.

The CDR3 is CATSRDGGEETQYF. CDR3 nucleotide sequence: TGTGCCACCAGCAGAGATGGTGGGGAGGAGACCCAGTACTTC. This sequence joins TRBV15 and TRBJ2-5, with a tentative D call TRBD2 (5 bases). The germline V and J ends were trimmed by 0 bases and 5 bases, with 10 bases remaining between them. Germline CDR1 reads LNHNV; CDR2 reads YYDKDF (reference sequence). This CDR3 is built from 14 residues.

The chain employs TRBV4-3 and TRBJ2-3, with D unresolved. CDR1 and CDR2 (germline): LGHNA, YSLEER. This CDR3 is built from 13 residues. Trimming cost V 0 bases and J 8 bases, with 9 bases left between them. DNA for the CDR3: TGCGCCAGCAGCCAAGATCGGCCAGCTACGCAGTATTTT. Its translation: CASSQDRPATQYF.

The chain uses TRBV12-3 or TRBV12-4 and TRBJ1-1; 7 bases fit TRBD1. The CDR3 is 15 residues long. J lost 0 bases, V lost 6 bases, and 7 bases had no gene match. CDR3 residues: CASRTPGQMNTEAFF. CDR3 sequence (DNA): TGTGCCAGCAGGACACCGGGACAGATGAACACTGAAGCTTTCTTT.

There are a few counts of this clonotype. V gene TRBV2 combines with J gene TRBJ2-4; 10 nucleotides agree with TRBD2. CDR3 length: 18 residues. The germline V gene has CDR1 SNHLY and CDR2 FYNNEI. After removal of 3 bases from V and 0 bases from J, the junction contained 8 bases not matched to a gene. CDR3 nucleotides: TGTGCCAGCAGTGATATAGCGGGGGGCATCTTAGCCAAAAACATTCAGTACTTC. Its protein is CASSDIAGGILAKNIQYF. Full variable domain (rest looked up from reference TRBV2 and TRBJ2-4): EPEVTQTPSHQVTQMGQEVILRCVPISNHLYFYWYRQILGQKVEFLVSFYNNEISEKSEIFDDQFSVERPDGSNFTLKIRSTKLEDSAMYFCASSDIAGGILAKNIQYFGAGTRLSVL.

The chain carries TRBV19 and TRBJ2-1; 11 nucleotides line up with TRBD2. The V segment lost 3 bases and the J segment 0 bases; nucleotides outside the gene matches: 16. Germline V lookup: CDR1 LNHDA, CDR2 SQIVND (reference sequence). The CDR3 is made up of 21 amino acids. CDR3 DNA: TGTGCCAGTAGTATTACCTTCCCCCGAGGGACTAGCGGTAGCTCCTACAATGAGCAGTTCTTC. Translation: CASSITFPRGTSGSSYNEQFF.